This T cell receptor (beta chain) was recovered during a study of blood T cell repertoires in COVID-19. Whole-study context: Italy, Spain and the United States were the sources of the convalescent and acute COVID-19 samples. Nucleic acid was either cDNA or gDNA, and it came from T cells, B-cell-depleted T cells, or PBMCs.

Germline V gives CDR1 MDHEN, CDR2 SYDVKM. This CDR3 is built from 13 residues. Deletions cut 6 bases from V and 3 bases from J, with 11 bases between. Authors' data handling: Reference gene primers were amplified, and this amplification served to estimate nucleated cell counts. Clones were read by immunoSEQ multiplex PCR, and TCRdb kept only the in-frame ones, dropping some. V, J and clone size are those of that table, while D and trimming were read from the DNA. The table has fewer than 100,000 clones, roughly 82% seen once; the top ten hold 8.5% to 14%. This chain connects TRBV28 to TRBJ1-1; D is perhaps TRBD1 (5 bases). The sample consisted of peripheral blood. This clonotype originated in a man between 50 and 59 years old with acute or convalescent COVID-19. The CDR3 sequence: CASRTPGYTEAFF. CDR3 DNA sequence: TGTGCCAGCAGGACCCCAGGGTACACTGAAGCTTTCTTT.